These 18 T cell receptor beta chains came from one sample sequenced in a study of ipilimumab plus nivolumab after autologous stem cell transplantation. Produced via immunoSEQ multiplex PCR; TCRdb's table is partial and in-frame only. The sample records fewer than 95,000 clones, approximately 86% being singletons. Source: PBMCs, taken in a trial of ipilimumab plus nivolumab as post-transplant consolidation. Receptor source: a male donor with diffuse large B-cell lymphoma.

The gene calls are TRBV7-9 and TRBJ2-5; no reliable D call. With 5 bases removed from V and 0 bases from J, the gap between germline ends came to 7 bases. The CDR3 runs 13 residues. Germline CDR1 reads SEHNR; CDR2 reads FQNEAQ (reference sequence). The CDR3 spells CASSRSDQETQYF. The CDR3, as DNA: TGTGCCAGCAGCCGGTCCGACCAAGAGACCCAGTACTTC. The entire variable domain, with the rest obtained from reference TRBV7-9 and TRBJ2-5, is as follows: DTGVSQNPRHKITKRGQNVTFRCDPISEHNRLYWYRQTLGQGPEFLTYFQNEAQLEKSRLLSDRFSAERPKGSFSTLEIQRTEQGDSAMYLCASSRSDQETQYFGPGTRLLVL.

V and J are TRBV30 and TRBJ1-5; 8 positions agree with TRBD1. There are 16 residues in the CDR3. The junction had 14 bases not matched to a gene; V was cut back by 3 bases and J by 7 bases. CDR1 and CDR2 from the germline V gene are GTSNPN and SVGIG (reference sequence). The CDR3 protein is CAWSSRLDRVCQPQHF. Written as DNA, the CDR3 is TGTGCCTGGAGCAGCCGTCTGGACAGGGTATGCCAGCCCCAGCATTTT.

The CDR3 bases are TGTGCCAGCATTTCAACACTAGCGGGGGCCAAAAACATTCAGTACTTC. As protein: CASISTLAGAKNIQYF. The chain is built from TRBV2 and TRBJ2-4; TRBD2 agrees at 10 bases. J was trimmed by 1 base and V by 7 bases; bases with no gene match: 7. The CDR3 runs to 16 residues. Germline CDR1 SNHLY, CDR2 FYNNEI.

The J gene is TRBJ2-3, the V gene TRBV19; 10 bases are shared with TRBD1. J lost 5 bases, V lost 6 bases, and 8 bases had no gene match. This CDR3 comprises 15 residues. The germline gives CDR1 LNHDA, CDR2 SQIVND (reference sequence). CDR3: CASSDRGRGRDTQYF. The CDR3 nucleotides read TGTGCCAGTAGCGACAGGGGGCGCGGGAGAGATACGCAGTATTTT.

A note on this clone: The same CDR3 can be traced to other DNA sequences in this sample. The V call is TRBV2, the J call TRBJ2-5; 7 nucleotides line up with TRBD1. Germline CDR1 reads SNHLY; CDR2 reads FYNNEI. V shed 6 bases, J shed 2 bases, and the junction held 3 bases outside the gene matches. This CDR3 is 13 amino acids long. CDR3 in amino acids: CASSRGQQETQYF. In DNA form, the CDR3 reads TGTGCCAGCAGCCGGGGACAGCAAGAGACCCAGTACTTC.

The CDR3 DNA reads TGTGCCAGCAGCTTAGGAATCGGTGGACCTAGCTCCTACGAGCAGTACTTC. Translated, it gives CASSLGIGGPSSYEQYF. The chain couples TRBV7-2 to TRBJ2-7; D is unresolved. This CDR3 region has 17 residues. Germline V gives CDR1 SGHTA, CDR2 FQGNSA. With 1 base removed from V and 0 bases from J, the gap between germline ends came to 16 bases.

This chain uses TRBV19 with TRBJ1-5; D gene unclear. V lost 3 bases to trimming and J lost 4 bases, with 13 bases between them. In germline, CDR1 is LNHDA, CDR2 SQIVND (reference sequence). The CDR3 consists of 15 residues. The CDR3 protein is CASSILPGGNQPQHF. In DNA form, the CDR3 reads TGTGCCAGTAGTATCCTGCCGGGAGGGAATCAGCCCCAGCATTTT.

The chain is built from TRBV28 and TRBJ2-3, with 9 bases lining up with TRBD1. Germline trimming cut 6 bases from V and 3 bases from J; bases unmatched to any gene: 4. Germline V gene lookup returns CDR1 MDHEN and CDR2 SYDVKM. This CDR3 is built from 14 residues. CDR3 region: CASRRDRVTDTQYF. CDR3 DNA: TGTGCCAGCAGGAGGGACAGGGTTACAGATACGCAGTATTTT.

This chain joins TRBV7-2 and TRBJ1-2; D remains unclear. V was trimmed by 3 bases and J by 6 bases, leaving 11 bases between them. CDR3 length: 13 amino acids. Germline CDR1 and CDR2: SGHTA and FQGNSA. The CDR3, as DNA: TGTGCCAGCAGCTTGGGCGTTTGGGATGGCTACACCTTC. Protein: CASSLGVWDGYTF.

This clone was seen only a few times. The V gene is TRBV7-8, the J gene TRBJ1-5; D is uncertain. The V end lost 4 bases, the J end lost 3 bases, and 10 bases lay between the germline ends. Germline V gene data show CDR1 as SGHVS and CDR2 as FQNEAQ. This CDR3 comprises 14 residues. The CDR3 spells CASSSNVNNQPQHF. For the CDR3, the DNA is TGTGCCAGCAGCTCAAATGTTAACAATCAGCCCCAGCATTTT.

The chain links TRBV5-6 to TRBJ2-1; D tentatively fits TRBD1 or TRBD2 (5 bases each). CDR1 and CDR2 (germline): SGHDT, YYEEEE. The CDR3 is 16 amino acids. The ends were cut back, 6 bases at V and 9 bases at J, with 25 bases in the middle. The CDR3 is CASIRTGANYWGEQFF. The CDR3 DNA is TGTGCCAGCATCCGGACCGGGGCAAATTACTGGGGTGAGCAGTTCTTC. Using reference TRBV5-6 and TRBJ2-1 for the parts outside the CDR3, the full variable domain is DAGVTQSPTHLIKTRGQQVTLRCSPKSGHDTVSWYQQALGQGPQFIFQYYEEEERQRGNFPDRFSGHQFPNYSSELNVNALLLGDSALYLCASIRTGANYWGEQFFGPGTRLTVL.

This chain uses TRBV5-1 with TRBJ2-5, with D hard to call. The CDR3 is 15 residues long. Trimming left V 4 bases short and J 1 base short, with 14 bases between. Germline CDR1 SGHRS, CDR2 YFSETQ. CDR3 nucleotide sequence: TGCGCCAGCAGCCCAAAGCCCACCAGCCAAGAGACCCAGTACTTC. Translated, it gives CASSPKPTSQETQYF. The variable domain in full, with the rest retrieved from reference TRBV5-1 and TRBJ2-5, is KAGVTQTPRYLIKTRGQQVTLSCSPISGHRSVSWYQQTPGQGLQFLFEYFSETQRNKGNFPGRFSGRQFSNSRSEMNVSTLELGDSALYLCASSPKPTSQETQYFGPGTRLLVL.

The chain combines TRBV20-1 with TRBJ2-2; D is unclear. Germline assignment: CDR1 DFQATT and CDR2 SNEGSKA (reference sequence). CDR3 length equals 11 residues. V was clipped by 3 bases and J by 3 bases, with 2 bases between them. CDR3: CSASYTGELFF. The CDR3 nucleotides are TGCAGTGCTAGCTACACCGGGGAGCTGTTTTTT.

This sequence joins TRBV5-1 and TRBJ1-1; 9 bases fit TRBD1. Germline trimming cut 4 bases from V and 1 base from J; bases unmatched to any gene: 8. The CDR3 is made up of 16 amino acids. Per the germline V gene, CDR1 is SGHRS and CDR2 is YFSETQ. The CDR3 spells CASSKQPTGGNTEAFF. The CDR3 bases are TGCGCCAGCAGCAAGCAACCGACAGGGGGGAACACTGAAGCTTTCTTT.

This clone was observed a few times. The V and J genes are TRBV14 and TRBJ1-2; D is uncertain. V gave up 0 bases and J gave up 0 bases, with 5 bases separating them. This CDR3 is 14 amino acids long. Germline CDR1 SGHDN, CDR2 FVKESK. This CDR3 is CASSQDYANYGYTF. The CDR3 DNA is TGTGCCAGCAGCCAAGATTACGCTAACTATGGCTACACCTTC.

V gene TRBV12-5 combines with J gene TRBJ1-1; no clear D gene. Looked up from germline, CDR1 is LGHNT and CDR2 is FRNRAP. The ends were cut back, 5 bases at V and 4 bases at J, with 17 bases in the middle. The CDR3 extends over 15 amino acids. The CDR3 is CASGPQVEAFTEAFF. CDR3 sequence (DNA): TGTGCTAGTGGTCCCCAGGTCGAGGCCTTCACTGAAGCTTTCTTT.

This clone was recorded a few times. The CDR3 loop reads CASSEYRGVTEAFF. The CDR3 DNA follows: TGTGCCAGCAGTGAGTACAGGGGAGTCACTGAAGCTTTCTTT. The genes are TRBV6-1 and TRBJ1-1; 7 nucleotides match TRBD1. The CDR3 sequence is 14 residues long. V lost 3 bases, J lost 4 bases, and 5 bases stayed unmatched. Germline loops: CDR1 MNHNS, CDR2 SASEGT.

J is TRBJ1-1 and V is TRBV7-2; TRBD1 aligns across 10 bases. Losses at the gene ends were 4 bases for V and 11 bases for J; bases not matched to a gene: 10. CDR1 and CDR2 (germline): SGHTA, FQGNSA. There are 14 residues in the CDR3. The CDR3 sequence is CASSSGTGELGAFF. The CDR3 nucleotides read TGTGCCAGCAGCTCCGGGACAGGGGAATTAGGGGCTTTCTTT.